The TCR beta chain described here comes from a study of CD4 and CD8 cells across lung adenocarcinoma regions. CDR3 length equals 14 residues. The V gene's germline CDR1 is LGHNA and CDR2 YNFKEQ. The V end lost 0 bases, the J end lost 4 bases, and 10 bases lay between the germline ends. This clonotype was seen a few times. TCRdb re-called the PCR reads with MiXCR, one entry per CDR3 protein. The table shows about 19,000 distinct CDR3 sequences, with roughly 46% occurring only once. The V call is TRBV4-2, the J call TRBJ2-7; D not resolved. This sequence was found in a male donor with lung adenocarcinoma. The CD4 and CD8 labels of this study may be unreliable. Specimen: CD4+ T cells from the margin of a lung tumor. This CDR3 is CASSQERYVYEQYF. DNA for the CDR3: TGTGCCAGCAGCCAAGAACGATATGTATACGAGCAGTACTTC.